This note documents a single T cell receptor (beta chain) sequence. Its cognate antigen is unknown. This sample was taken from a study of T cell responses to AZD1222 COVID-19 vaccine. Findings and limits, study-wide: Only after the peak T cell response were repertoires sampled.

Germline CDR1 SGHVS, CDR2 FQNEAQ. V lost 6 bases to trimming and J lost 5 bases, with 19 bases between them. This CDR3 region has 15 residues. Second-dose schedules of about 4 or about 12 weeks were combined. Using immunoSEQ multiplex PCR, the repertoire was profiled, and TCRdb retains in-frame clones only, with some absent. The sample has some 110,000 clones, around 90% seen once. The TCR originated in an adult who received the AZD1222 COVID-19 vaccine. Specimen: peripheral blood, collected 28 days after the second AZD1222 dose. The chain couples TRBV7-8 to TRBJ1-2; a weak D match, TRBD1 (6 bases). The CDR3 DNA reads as TGTGCCAGCAGTCCGGAGCCCAGGGGAACTTATGGCTACACCTTC. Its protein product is CASSPEPRGTYGYTF.